Sequencing of this T cell receptor (beta chain) was carried out in a study of regulatory T cells in long-lasting Graves disease. Per germline, CDR1 ENHRY and CDR2 SYGVKD. The CDR3 runs to 18 residues. V lost 1 base and J lost 4; bases outside the gene matches: 7. The time point here: persistent/refractory GD, antithyroid drugs over 5 years with positive TRAb. The TCR library used RNA extracted from PBMCs. Arm-PCR of CDR3 regions and iRepertoire HTBI primers were the basis on which TCR beta libraries were built. MiXCR was run by TCRdb on the multiplex PCR reads, yielding one entry per CDR3 protein. The sample holds about 310,000 distinct CDR3 sequences; roughly a fifth are singletons and the top ten take about 56%. With respect to this clonotype: Its antigen is not identified.

Study-wide results and limits: Gene preferences differed: TRBV28, TRBJ1-2, TRBJ2-5 in persistent cases. Relative to new patients (966), persistent patients exhibited greater sharing of public clonotypes (around 2,800).

The clonotype comes from a female donor with Graves disease. Sequencing was performed on peripheral blood mononuclear cells (PBMCs), taken when the disease was refractory, from a patient treated with antithyroid drugs. The chain employs TRBV10-3 and TRBJ2-1; TRBD2 matches 13 bases. The CDR3 DNA is TGTGCCATCAGTGAGTGGACTAGCGGGAGAGGGGTATACAATGAGCAGTTCTTC. Amino acids: CAISEWTSGRGVYNEQFF.